The rows below give T cell receptor beta chains drawn from one sample of a study of metastatic and nonmetastatic thyroid tumors. TCRdb reanalyzed the PCR reads with MiXCR. The table shows roughly 8,900 clones, with about 28% occurring only once. Sequencing was carried out using tumor tissue. The origin of the receptors is a female donor with papillary thyroid cancer or a benign thyroid nodule (not recorded which). Some clones in this sample may be carry-over from other donors' samples. Both conserved end residues are part of each CDR3. A D gene is named only where the DNA matches it firmly. Some rows mark clone size as missing; the rest say once, few, many or name a class of expanded clone.

clone size | J gene | D gene | V gene | CDR3 protein | CDR3 DNA
medium-sized | TRBJ1-2 | - | TRBV6-1 | CASSERGNYGYTF | TGTGCCAGCAGTGAAAGGGGAAACTATGGCTACACCTTC
medium-sized | TRBJ2-1 | TRBD1 | TRBV7-2 | CASSGRDRVLDEQFF | TGTGCCAGCAGCGGCCGGGACAGGGTTTTAGATGAGCAGTTCTTC
few | TRBJ1-2 | TRBD1 | TRBV6-1 | CTSRWTGGTNGYTF | TGTACCAGCAGGTGGACAGGGGGCACGAATGGCTACACCTTC
- | TRBJ2-7 | - | TRBV13 | CASSRTLRVGIPYEQYF | TGTGCCAGCAGCCGAACCCTACGGGTGGGGATACCCTACGAGCAGTACTTC
medium-sized | TRBJ2-7 | - | TRBV7-2 | CASSLVGTYSYEQYF | TGTGCCAGCAGCTTAGTTGGGACTTACTCCTACGAGCAGTACTTC
medium-sized | TRBJ2-7 | - | TRBV7-2 | CASSRVTGTLFEQYF | TGTGCCAGCAGCAGAGTTACAGGTACATTATTCGAGCAGTACTTC
- | TRBJ2-1 | TRBD1 | TRBV13 | CASSLGQGPFF | TGTGCCAGCAGCTTGGGACAGGGTCCGTTCTTC
many | TRBJ2-1 | TRBD2 | TRBV19 | CASSIGTSSYNEQFF | TGTGCCAGTAGTATAGGGACTAGCTCCTACAATGAGCAGTTCTTC
- | TRBJ2-1 | - | TRBV5-1 | CASGSSGEQVNEQFF | TGCGCCAGCGGCTCTTCAGGGGAACAAGTCAATGAGCAGTTCTTC
medium-sized | TRBJ1-5 | - | TRBV28 | CATTGREQPQHF | TGTGCCACCACAGGGCGGGAACAGCCCCAGCATTTT
many | TRBJ1-4 | - | TRBV28 | CASSLGQGYTNEKLFF | TGTGCCAGCAGTTTAGGGCAGGGGTATACTAATGAAAAACTGTTTTTT
once | TRBJ1-2 | - | TRBV20-1 | CSARRGAVGDGYTF | TGCAGTGCTAGACGGGGGGCCGTGGGCGATGGCTACACCTTC
many | TRBJ2-5 | TRBD2 | TRBV11-2 | CASSLEGGSGEQETQYF | TGTGCCAGCAGCTTAGAAGGGGGTAGCGGGGAACAAGAGACCCAGTACTTC
- | TRBJ2-1 | TRBD2 | TRBV7-6 | CASSPEVAGTYNEQFF | TGTGCCAGCAGCCCAGAGGTAGCGGGAACGTACAATGAGCAGTTCTTC
- | TRBJ2-7 | - | TRBV13 | CASSLGIFYEQYF | TGTGCCAGCAGCCTAGGTATCTTCTACGAGCAGTACTTC
- | TRBJ2-7 | TRBD1 | TRBV28 | CASLLGGQGVGEQYF | TGTGCCAGCCTCTTAGGTGGACAGGGGGTGGGCGAGCAGTACTTC
- | TRBJ2-5 | - | TRBV7-2 | CASCLLETQYF | TGTGCCAGCTGCCTATTGGAGACCCAGTACTTC
medium-sized | TRBJ1-4 | - | TRBV6-1 | CASSEAGGVEKLFF | TGTGCCAGCAGTGAGGCGGGGGGCGTTGAAAAACTGTTTTTT
few | TRBJ1-1 | TRBD1 | TRBV28 | CASSRGTAMNTEAFF | TGTGCCAGCAGTCGTGGGACAGCTATGAACACTGAAGCTTTCTTT
- | TRBJ1-6 | - | TRBV6-2/TRBV6-3 | CASSPEVWVPGSSYNSPLHF | TGTGCCAGCAGTCCCGAAGTTTGGGTCCCAGGGAGCTCCTATAATTCACCCCTCCACTTT
many | TRBJ2-5 | TRBD1 | TRBV5-1 | CASSPGQGLGETQYF | TGCGCCAGCAGCCCCGGACAGGGTTTAGGAGAGACCCAGTACTTC
few | TRBJ1-1 | - | TRBV6-1 | CASSDLDRQKNTEAFF | TGTGCCAGCAGTGATCTGGATCGGCAGAAGAACACTGAAGCTTTCTTT
- | TRBJ2-1 | TRBD2 | TRBV7-2 | CASSSGGNRNEQFF | TGTGCCAGCAGCTCCGGGGGGAACCGCAATGAGCAGTTCTTC
medium-sized | TRBJ2-7 | - | TRBV5-5 | CASSLLTDSYEQYF | TGTGCCAGCAGCTTGTTAACAGACTCCTACGAGCAGTACTTC
medium-sized | TRBJ2-7 | - | TRBV2 | CASSVPPGVPEQYF | TGTGCCAGCAGTGTCCCGCCAGGGGTCCCCGAGCAGTACTTC
many | TRBJ2-3 | - | TRBV20-1 | CSATGGAGDSSDTQYF | TGCAGTGCGACCGGGGGCGCGGGAGATAGCTCAGATACGCAGTATTTT
medium-sized | TRBJ1-1 | - | TRBV28 | CASSLLGQAASRNTEAFF | TGTGCCAGCAGTTTGTTAGGGCAGGCAGCGAGTCGGAACACTGAAGCTTTCTTT
- | TRBJ1-1 | TRBD1 | TRBV5-5 | CASRLGQTNTEAFF | TGTGCCAGCAGGCTGGGACAGACGAACACTGAAGCTTTCTTT
many | TRBJ2-1 | TRBD2 | TRBV29-1 | CSVPSRTSWNEQFF | TGCAGCGTTCCTTCCAGGACTAGCTGGAATGAGCAGTTCTTC
few | TRBJ2-7 | - | TRBV6-1 | CASGRGDEQYF | TGTGCCAGCGGCAGGGGGGACGAGCAGTACTTC
medium-sized | TRBJ1-2 | - | TRBV28 | CASRGYRVEAYGYTF | TGTGCCAGCAGGGGTTACAGGGTAGAGGCTTATGGCTACACCTTC
medium-sized | TRBJ2-1 | - | TRBV25-1 | CASSEAAGLQNEQFF | TGTGCCAGCAGTGAAGCCGCGGGACTTCAAAATGAGCAGTTCTTC
- | TRBJ2-7 | - | TRBV6-2/TRBV6-3 | CASSYQAVTLQEQYF | TGTGCCAGCAGCTACCAGGCTGTGACGTTACAGGAGCAGTACTTC
many | TRBJ1-2 | - | TRBV29-1 | CSVDRNYGYTF | TGCAGCGTTGACCGTAACTATGGCTACACCTTC
few | TRBJ1-6 | - | TRBV28 | CASVGMRDNSPLHF | TGTGCCAGCGTGGGGATGAGGGATAATTCACCCCTCCACTTT
few | TRBJ2-7 | - | TRBV27 | CSSSWGSEHYF | TGTTCCAGCAGTTGGGGTAGCGAGCATTACTTC
few | TRBJ2-2 | - | TRBV12-3/TRBV12-4 | CASSSRGYNTGELFF | TGTGCCAGCAGTTCCCGGGGGTACAACACCGGGGAGCTGTTTTTT
many | TRBJ2-6 | - | TRBV7-6 | CASSLGTSSGANVLTF | TGTGCCAGCAGCTTAGGGACGAGCTCTGGGGCCAACGTCCTGACTTTC
- | TRBJ2-7 | - | TRBV12-3/TRBV12-4 | CASRDGNNDEQYF | TGTGCCAGCAGGGACGGGAATAACGACGAGCAGTACTTC
- | TRBJ1-6 | - | TRBV28 | CASSTPGSPLHF | TGTGCCAGCAGTACTCCAGGGTCGCCCCTCCACTTT
- | TRBJ2-5 | - | TRBV6-2/TRBV6-3 | CASSYSRGFLETQYF | TGTGCCAGCAGTTACTCCAGGGGTTTCCTAGAGACCCAGTACTTC
- | TRBJ2-7 | - | TRBV12-3/TRBV12-4 | CASSLGGGVGEQYF | TGTGCCAGCAGTTTAGGAGGGGGTGTTGGCGAGCAGTACTTC